A single sample gave rise to the 22 T cell receptor beta chains below, sequenced in a study of blood T cell repertoires in COVID-19. Only in-frame clones appear in the TCRdb table, and some are missing; sequencing was by immunoSEQ multiplex PCR. The repertoire holds 450,000 to 500,000 clones, with roughly 90% as singletons. The sequenced sample consisted of PBMCs or T cells enriched from blood (not recorded which). Receptors originate from a woman in her late teens or twenties who had recovered from COVID-19.

The rearrangement uses TRBV6-5 and TRBJ2-7; 7 positions agree with TRBD1. V was clipped by 7 bases and J by 3 bases; unmatched bases: 9. The germline CDR1 and CDR2 sequences are MNHEY and SVGAGI. This CDR3 has 14 residues. The CDR3 DNA sequence: TGTGCCAGCAACCCGACAGGGATGATCTACGAGCAGTACTTC. It codes for CASNPTGMIYEQYF.

CDR3 loop: CASTTYGRGGRGEQFF. The CDR3 DNA reads TGTGCCAGCACTACCTACGGGCGGGGGGGCCGCGGTGAGCAGTTCTTC. This chain connects TRBV28 to TRBJ2-1, with TRBD2 matching over 9 bases. Germline CDR1 MDHEN, CDR2 SYDVKM. J was trimmed by 9 bases and V by 7 bases; bases with no gene match: 16. This CDR3 comprises 16 residues.

The genes are TRBV9 and TRBJ2-2; tentatively, D is TRBD2 (5 bases). Trimming left V 5 bases short and J 3 bases short, with 14 bases between. Germline V gene data show CDR1 as SGDLS and CDR2 as YYNGEE. This CDR3 has 15 residues. CDR3: CASRPERMDTGELFF. CDR3 DNA: TGTGCCAGCAGACCCGAGCGGATGGACACCGGGGAGCTGTTTTTT. The full variable domain, its missing parts supplied by reference TRBV9 and TRBJ2-2, is DSGVTQTPKHLITATGQRVTLRCSPRSGDLSVYWYQQSLDQGLQFLIQYYNGEERAKGNILERFSAQQFPDLHSELNLSSLELGDSALYFCASRPERMDTGELFFGEGSRLTVL.

The V and J genes are TRBV7-3 and TRBJ2-3, with TRBD2 matching over 11 bases. The CDR3 is 15 residues long. Germline CDR1 SGHTA, CDR2 FQGTGA. The V segment lost 4 bases and the J segment 5 bases; nucleotides outside the gene matches: 5. CDR3 coding DNA: TGTGCCAGCAGCTCCCTAGCGGGGGGACGAGATACGCAGTATTTT. Translation gives CASSSLAGGRDTQYF.

A remark on this clone: Given the absence of the conserved phenylalanine or tryptophan at the CDR3 end, a read error is likely. It is unclear where the CDR3 begins or ends on the DNA, so no DNA is shown, and the CDR3 is as TCRdb lists it. The chain employs TRBV7-9 and TRBJ1-2. The CDR3 region is 11 residues in length, termini included. The V gene's germline CDR1 is SEHNR and CDR2 FQNEAQ (reference sequence). The CDR3 is CASSLALVRGV.

The chain recombines TRBV5-1 with TRBJ2-1; a possible D gene is TRBD1 (6 bases). Germline values: CDR1 SGHRS, CDR2 YFSETQ. V dropped 6 bases and J dropped 4 bases, with 17 bases sitting between them. CDR3 length equals 15 residues. CDR3 nucleotides: TGCGCCAGCAATGCGGCAGGGGCGACTTACAATGAGCAGTTCTTC. Protein sequence: CASNAAGATYNEQFF.

This clone was counted a few times. The rearrangement uses TRBV19 and TRBJ1-2; 8 bases match TRBD1. J lost 4 bases, V lost 5 bases, and 9 bases had no gene match. This CDR3 is built from 15 residues. Germline values: CDR1 LNHDA, CDR2 SQIVND (reference sequence). CDR3 sequence reads: CASSSTGGVGYGYTF. CDR3 DNA: TGTGCCAGTAGTTCAACAGGGGGAGTAGGCTATGGCTACACCTTC.

This clone was seen only once. V and J are TRBV27 and TRBJ2-7, with 8 bases identical to TRBD2. The germline V gene encodes CDR1 MNHEY and CDR2 SMNVEV (reference sequence). This CDR3 region has 15 residues. J lost 3 bases, V lost 3 bases, and 7 bases had no gene match. CDR3 loop: CASSFSGGELYEQYF. CDR3 DNA: TGTGCCAGCAGTTTTTCGGGAGGGGAGCTCTACGAGCAGTACTTC.

A single count supports this clone. This chain uses TRBV28 with TRBJ1-2; 9 bases agree with TRBD1. From germline, CDR1 is MDHEN and CDR2 SYDVKM. V shed 7 bases, J shed 1 base, and the junction held 4 bases outside the gene matches. The CDR3 length is 14 residues. The CDR3 here is CASIGTGRNYGYTF. Here the CDR3 DNA reads TGTGCCAGCATTGGGACAGGGCGTAACTATGGCTACACCTTC.

DNA of the CDR3: TGCGCCAGCAGCCACCTGGGACAGGGACCAAACACTGAAGCTTTCTTT. Encoded protein: CASSHLGQGPNTEAFF. The V gene is TRBV4-1, the J gene TRBJ1-1; 9 nucleotides match TRBD1. Germline V gene lookup returns CDR1 MGHRA and CDR2 YSYEKL. This CDR3 spans 16 amino acids. J lost 2 bases, V lost 3 bases, and 7 bases had no gene match.

In its sample, this clone was seen a few times. The CDR3 sequence is CASVGQGNYGYTF. The CDR3 coding sequence is TGTGCCAGCGTGGGACAGGGGAACTATGGCTACACCTTC. The chain has TRBV7-9 and TRBJ1-2; 10 nucleotides align to TRBD1. The CDR3 is 13 amino acids. Germline V lookup: CDR1 SEHNR, CDR2 FQNEAQ (reference sequence). J lost 2 bases, V lost 8 bases, and 2 bases had no gene match.

The chain combines TRBV7-9 with TRBJ1-4; TRBD1 might be the D (6 bases). The CDR3 is 15 amino acids. Germline CDR1 SEHNR, CDR2 FQNEAQ (reference sequence). Trimming pared 5 bases from V and 4 bases from J, leaving 14 bases between. The CDR3 nucleotides read TGTGCCAGCAGCCAGGGCGGGGGCCTTAATGAAAAACTGTTTTTT. It translates to CASSQGGGLNEKLFF.

The table lists this clone with a few counts. This chain joins TRBV30 and TRBJ1-1, with a tentative D call TRBD1 (5 bases). The CDR3 covers 14 residues. Germline CDR1 reads GTSNPN; CDR2 reads SVGIG (reference sequence). Trimming removed 7 bases at V and 0 bases at J, with 15 bases between. This chain's CDR3 is CASNPGLLNTEAFF. The CDR3 DNA is TGTGCCTCGAACCCGGGACTGTTGAACACTGAAGCTTTCTTT.

The V gene is TRBV6-5, the J gene TRBJ1-2, with 7 bases matching TRBD1. The CDR3 totals 15 residues. CDR1 is MNHEY and CDR2 is SVGAGI in the germline V gene. The V and J ends lost 4 bases and 7 bases, in that order; junction bases with no gene match: 12. CDR3 sequence reads: CASSSRGGAKGGYTF. CDR3 DNA sequence: TGTGCCAGCAGTTCCCGAGGGGGCGCCAAGGGTGGCTACACCTTC.

CDR3 region: CASSSLTGGFTEAFF. The CDR3 region has the DNA TGTGCCAGCAGTTCGTTGACAGGGGGCTTCACTGAAGCTTTCTTT. The chain has TRBV27 and TRBJ1-1; 10 bases map to TRBD1. Germline V gene data show CDR1 as MNHEY and CDR2 as SMNVEV (reference sequence). J was trimmed by 4 bases and V by 4 bases; bases with no gene match: 6. There are 15 residues in the CDR3.

This clone has more than one count but fewer than ten. V and J are TRBV12-5 and TRBJ2-7, with TRBD1 matching over 7 bases. This CDR3 comprises 14 residues. Trimming cost V 6 bases and J 2 bases; bases outside gene matches: 7. Germline CDR1 and CDR2: LGHNT and FRNRAP. DNA for the CDR3: TGTGCTAGTGGCCCCGCGACAGGGCCCTACGAGCAGTACTTC. Translating it yields CASGPATGPYEQYF.

This clone was recorded a few times. The rearrangement links TRBV18 to TRBJ1-3; possible D gene TRBD1, 6 bases. V dropped 3 bases and J dropped 3 bases, with 9 bases sitting between them. This CDR3 is built from 14 residues. Germline assignment: CDR1 KGHSH and CDR2 LQKENI. CDR3 nucleotides: TGTGCCAGCTCACCCACAGGGCTTGGAAACACCATATATTTT. This sequence encodes CASSPTGLGNTIYF.

The rearrangement links TRBV6-1 to TRBJ1-2; 7 bases line up with TRBD1. This CDR3 has 17 residues. With 2 bases clipped from V and 1 base from J, the junction kept 10 bases outside the gene matches. Germline V gene lookup returns CDR1 MNHNS and CDR2 SASEGT. CDR3 nucleotide sequence: TGTGCCAGCAGTGAAATGGTGGGACAGTCTTTTAACTATGGCTACACCTTC. Protein product: CASSEMVGQSFNYGYTF.

On this clone: Other DNA sequences in this sample translate to the same CDR3. The rearrangement links TRBV5-1 to TRBJ1-4, with 10 bases lining up with TRBD1. This CDR3 is 15 amino acids long. Germline CDR1 and CDR2: SGHRS and YFSETQ. The trim removed 0 bases at V and 6 bases at J, leaving 2 bases unmatched. CDR3 sequence: CASSLEGQGYEKLFF. DNA of the CDR3: TGCGCCAGCAGCTTGGAGGGACAGGGGTATGAAAAACTGTTTTTT.

This chain uses TRBV4-2 with TRBJ1-3, with D unclear. In germline, CDR1 is LGHNA, CDR2 YNFKEQ. V lost 1 base, J lost 4 bases, and 23 bases lay in between. The length of the CDR3 is 19 residues. The CDR3 DNA sequence: TGTGCCAGCAGCCAAGCCAGAGTCCGCGGGCCGATTCAAGGAAACACCATATATTTT. Residues: CASSQARVRGPIQGNTIYF.

The chain combines TRBV5-1 with TRBJ1-5, with D unresolved. Trimming removed 0 bases from V and 0 bases from J, with 7 bases in between. The CDR3 has 15 amino acids. Germline V gene sequence: CDR1 SGHRS, CDR2 YFSETQ. The CDR3 sequence: CASSLDGTSNQPQHF. CDR3 nucleotides: TGCGCCAGCAGCTTGGATGGCACTAGCAATCAGCCCCAGCATTTT.

The chain has TRBV3-1 (or the pseudogene TRBV3-2) and TRBJ2-7; 7 nucleotides agree with TRBD1. Per the germline V gene, CDR1 is LGHDT and CDR2 is YNNKEL (reference sequence). J gave up 4 bases and V 0 bases, and 12 bases lay outside the gene matches. This CDR3 region has 17 residues. CDR3 sequence: CASSQEWDRRFGYEQYF. CDR3 DNA sequence: TGTGCCAGCAGCCAAGAATGGGACAGACGATTTGGGTACGAGCAGTACTTC.